This paragraph reports one T cell receptor beta chain. Antigen: not known. Per germline, CDR1 ENHRY and CDR2 SYGVKD. The V end lost 4 bases, the J end lost 2 bases, and 12 bases lay between the germline ends. CDR3 size: 15 residues. The sample comes from a study of blood T cells in healthy people across ages. Study conclusions and caveats: Strongly correlated with naive T cell percentage was TCR beta diversity.

Then a second PCR, running roughly 6 to 12 cycles, was carried out with a sample-barcoded 5' primer and a J-beta primer mix. TCRdb recomputed calls from the 5' RACE reads with MiXCR, one row per CDR3 protein. The table lists hundreds of thousands of distinct CDR3 sequences, under 55% of them singletons. Sequenced material: blood. This clonotype originated in a man aged 60 to 69 in good health. The chain is built from TRBV10-3 and TRBJ1-5; D gene ambiguous. CDR3 region: CAISAGSFGNQPQHF. The CDR3 DNA follows: TGTGCCATCAGTGCCGGCTCCTTTGGCAATCAGCCCCAGCATTTT.